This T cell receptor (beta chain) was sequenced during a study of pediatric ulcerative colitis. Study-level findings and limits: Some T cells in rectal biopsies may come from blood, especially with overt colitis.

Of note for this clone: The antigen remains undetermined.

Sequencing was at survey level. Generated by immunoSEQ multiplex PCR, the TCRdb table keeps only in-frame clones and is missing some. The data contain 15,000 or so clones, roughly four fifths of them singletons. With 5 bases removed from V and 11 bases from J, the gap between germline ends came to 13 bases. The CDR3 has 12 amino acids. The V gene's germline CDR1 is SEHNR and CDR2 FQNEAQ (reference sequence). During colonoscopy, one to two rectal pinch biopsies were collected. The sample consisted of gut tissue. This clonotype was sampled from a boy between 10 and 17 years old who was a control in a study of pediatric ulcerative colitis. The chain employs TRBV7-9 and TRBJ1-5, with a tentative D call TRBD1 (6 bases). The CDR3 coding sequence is TGTGCCAGCAGCCCGGACGAGGGGGCCCAGCATTTT. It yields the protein CASSPDEGAQHF.